This T cell receptor (beta chain) was profiled in a study of T-cell memory formation after mild COVID-19. Overall study context: Largely donor-specific sequence clusters came from a couple of donors. Regarding the study as a whole: Clones contracting across day 15 to 85 had a balanced CD4/CD8 profile; later expanding clones leaned CD4+. Some clones that responded turned up in pre-infection memory, which suggests that cross-reactive memory joined in.

Researchers used 5'RACE with constant-segment primers to make TCR alpha and TCR beta cDNA libraries that carry sample barcodes and UMIs. TCRdb re-derived calls from the 5' RACE reads in MiXCR, one entry per CDR3 protein. The table includes 270,000 or so distinct CDR3 sequences, around 15% detected once. Comment on this clonotype: Antigen: not known.

The sequence was obtained from a man aged 18 to 30 who had mild COVID-19 (a few samples of this study predate the infection). Cell type and time point are not known. Sequencing was performed on PBMCs or a T cell subset sorted from them (not recorded which).

For the CDR3, the DNA is TGTGCCAGCAGCTCCAGCGGGGGGGCCAATGAGCAGTTCTTC. This encodes CASSSSGGANEQFF. The chain uses TRBV3-1 and TRBJ2-1, with 10 nucleotides matching TRBD2. The germline V gene encodes CDR1 LGHDT and CDR2 YNNKEL (reference sequence). This CDR3 spans 14 amino acids. V lost 5 bases, J lost 6 bases, and 4 bases stayed unmatched.